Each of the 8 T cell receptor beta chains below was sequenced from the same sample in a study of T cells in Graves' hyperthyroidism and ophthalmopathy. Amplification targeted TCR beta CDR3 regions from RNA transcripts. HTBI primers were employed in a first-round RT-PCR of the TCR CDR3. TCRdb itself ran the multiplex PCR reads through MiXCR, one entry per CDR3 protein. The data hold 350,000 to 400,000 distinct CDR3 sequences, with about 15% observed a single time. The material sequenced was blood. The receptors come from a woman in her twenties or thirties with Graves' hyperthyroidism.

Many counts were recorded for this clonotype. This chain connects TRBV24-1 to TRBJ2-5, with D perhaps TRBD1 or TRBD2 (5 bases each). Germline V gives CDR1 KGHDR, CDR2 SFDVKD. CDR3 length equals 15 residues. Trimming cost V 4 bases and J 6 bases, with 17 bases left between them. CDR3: CATSDPTGPGKTQYF. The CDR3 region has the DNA TGTGCCACCAGTGACCCGACGGGACCGGGGAAGACCCAGTACTTC.

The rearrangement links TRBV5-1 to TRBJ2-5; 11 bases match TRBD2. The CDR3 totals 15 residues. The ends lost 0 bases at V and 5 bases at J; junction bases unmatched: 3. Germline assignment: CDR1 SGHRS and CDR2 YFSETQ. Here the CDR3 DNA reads TGCGCCAGCAGCTTGGGACTAGCGGGACGCGAGACCCAGTACTTC. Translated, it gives CASSLGLAGRETQYF.

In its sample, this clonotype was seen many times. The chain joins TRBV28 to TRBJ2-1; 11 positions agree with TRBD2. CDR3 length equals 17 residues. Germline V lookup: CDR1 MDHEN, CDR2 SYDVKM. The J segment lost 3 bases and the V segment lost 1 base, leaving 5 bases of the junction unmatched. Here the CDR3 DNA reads TGTGCCAGCAGTTTATCTAGCGGGAGGACAAACTACAATGAGCAGTTCTTC. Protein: CASSLSSGRTNYNEQFF.

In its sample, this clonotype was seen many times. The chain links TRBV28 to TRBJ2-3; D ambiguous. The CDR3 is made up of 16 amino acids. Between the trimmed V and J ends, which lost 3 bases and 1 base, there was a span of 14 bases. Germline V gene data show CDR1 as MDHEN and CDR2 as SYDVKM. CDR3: CASSLGFFGGTDTQYF. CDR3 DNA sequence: TGTGCCAGCAGTTTGGGCTTTTTCGGAGGCACAGATACGCAGTATTTT.

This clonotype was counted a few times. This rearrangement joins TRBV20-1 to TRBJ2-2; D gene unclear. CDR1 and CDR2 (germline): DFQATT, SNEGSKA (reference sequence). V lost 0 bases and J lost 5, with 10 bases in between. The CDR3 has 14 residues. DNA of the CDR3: TGCAGTGCTAGAGATTTCGGGTTTACCGGGGAGCTGTTTTTT. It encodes CSARDFGFTGELFF.

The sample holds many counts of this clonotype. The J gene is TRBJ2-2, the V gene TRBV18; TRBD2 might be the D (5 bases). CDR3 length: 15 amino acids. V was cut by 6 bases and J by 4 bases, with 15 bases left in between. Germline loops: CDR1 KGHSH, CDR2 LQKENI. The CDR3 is CASSRDVGPTGELFF. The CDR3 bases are TGTGCCAGCTCGAGGGATGTCGGACCCACCGGGGAGCTGTTTTTT.

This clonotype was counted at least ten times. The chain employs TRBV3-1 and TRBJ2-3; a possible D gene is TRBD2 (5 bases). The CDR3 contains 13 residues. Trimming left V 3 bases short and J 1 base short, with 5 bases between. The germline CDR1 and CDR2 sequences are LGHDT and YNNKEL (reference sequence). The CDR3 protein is CASSHSGTDTQYF. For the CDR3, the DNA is TGTGCCAGCAGCCATAGCGGCACAGATACGCAGTATTTT.

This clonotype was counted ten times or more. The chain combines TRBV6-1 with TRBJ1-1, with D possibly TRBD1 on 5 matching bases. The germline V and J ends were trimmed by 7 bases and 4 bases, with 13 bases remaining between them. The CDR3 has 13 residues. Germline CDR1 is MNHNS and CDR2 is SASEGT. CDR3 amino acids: CASNRGVGTEAFF. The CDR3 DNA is TGTGCCAGCAACCGAGGGGTCGGCACTGAAGCTTTCTTT.